The 23 T cell receptor beta chains given below trace back to one sample, sequenced in a study of T cell repertoires in cytomegalovirus infection. TCRdb processed the reads anew with MiXCR; each CDR3 protein has one entry. The table lists 200,000 to 300,000 distinct CDR3 sequences, roughly 13% of them singletons. Sequencing input: PBMCs. The receptors were sampled from a human donor in good health (CMV status not recorded). Some clones in this sample may be carry-over from other donors' samples.

This clonotype was seen at least ten times. This CDR3 reads CASSSGTGGFGNTIYF. The CDR3 nucleotides are TGTGCCAGCAGTTCCGGGACAGGGGGCTTTGGAAACACCATATATTTT. The J gene is TRBJ1-3, the V gene TRBV12-3 or TRBV12-4; 12 bases fit TRBD1. The CDR3 covers 16 residues. The ends lost 4 bases at V and 3 bases at J; junction bases unmatched: 4.

The chain has TRBV7-2 and TRBJ2-2, with 7 bases lining up with TRBD2. The CDR3 loop spans 16 amino acids. Germline trimming cut 5 bases from V and 2 bases from J; bases unmatched to any gene: 8. Germline assignment: CDR1 SGHTA and CDR2 FQGNSA. The CDR3 DNA sequence: TGTGCCAGCAGCCAAACAAGCGGGGCAAACACCGGGGAGCTGTTTTTT. Translation: CASSQTSGANTGELFF. The full variable domain, its missing parts supplied by reference TRBV7-2 and TRBJ2-2, is GAGVSQSPSNKVTEKGKDVELRCDPISGHTALYWYRQSLGQGLEFLIYFQGNSAPDKSGLPSDRFSAERTGGSVSTLTIQRTQQEDSAVYLCASSQTSGANTGELFFGEGSRLTVL.

This chain joins TRBV11-2 and TRBJ1-1; D remains ambiguous. Germline CDR1 SGHAT, CDR2 FQNNGV. With 2 bases removed from V and 6 bases from J, the gap between germline ends came to 10 bases. CDR3 length equals 13 residues. In nucleotides, the CDR3 is TGTGCCAGCAGCTTAAGCGGGGTCCCTGAAGCTTTCTTT. It translates to CASSLSGVPEAFF.

Many counts were recorded for this clonotype. The chain uses TRBV12-3 or TRBV12-4 and TRBJ1-2; D uncertain. The CDR3 has 12 residues. Trimming left V 3 bases short and J 2 bases short, with 4 bases between. Here the CDR3 reads CASSFRNYGYTF. CDR3 nucleotide sequence: TGTGCCAGCAGTTTCAGAAACTATGGCTACACCTTC.

The gene calls are TRBV28 and TRBJ2-3; tentative D call: TRBD2 (5 bases). Germline lookup yields CDR1 MDHEN and CDR2 SYDVKM. Trimming shortened V by 1 base and J by 3 bases, and 20 bases separated the two germline ends. This CDR3 contains 18 residues. CDR3 bases: TGTGCCAGCAGTTTATCTTCGTGGGAGAGCGTCGTGACAGATACGCAGTATTTT. Translated, it gives CASSLSSWESVVTDTQYF. Full variable domain (remainder filled in from reference TRBV28 and TRBJ2-3): DVKVTQSSRYLVKRTGEKVFLECVQDMDHENMFWYRQDPGLGLRLIYFSYDVKMKEKGDIPEGYSVSREKKERFSLILESASTNQTSMYLCASSLSSWESVVTDTQYFGPGTRLTVL.

CDR3 region: CASSIPTDNTGELFF. The CDR3 bases are TGTGCCAGCAGTATCCCGACAGACAACACCGGGGAGCTGTTTTTT. The chain couples TRBV2 to TRBJ2-2; a weak D match, TRBD1 (5 bases). Trimming cost V 5 bases and J 2 bases, with 12 bases left between them. Germline CDR1 SNHLY, CDR2 FYNNEI. CDR3 length: 15 amino acids.

Ten or more counts support this clonotype. The V gene is TRBV7-2, the J gene TRBJ2-1; 10 bases fit TRBD2. V shed 7 bases and J 0 bases; nucleotides not matched to a gene: 3. The CDR3 extends over 15 amino acids. Germline V gene data show CDR1 as SGHTA and CDR2 as FQGNSA. The CDR3 here is CASNPSGGSYNEQFF. The CDR3 nucleotides are TGTGCCAGCAACCCTAGCGGGGGCTCCTACAATGAGCAGTTCTTC.

The chain carries TRBV29-1 and TRBJ2-3; D may match TRBD1 or TRBD2 (7 bases each). Germline V gene data show CDR1 as SQVTM and CDR2 as ANQGSEA. CDR3 length: 13 residues. Trimming shortened V by 5 bases and J by 4 bases, and 13 bases separated the two germline ends. In DNA form, the CDR3 reads TGCAGCGTTACCAGGGGGGGAGCAGATACGCAGTATTTT. Protein sequence: CSVTRGGADTQYF.

The chain has TRBV6-1 and TRBJ2-5, with D tentatively TRBD1 (6 bases). The V end was cut by 8 bases, the J end by 0 bases, with 13 bases between. CDR1 and CDR2 (germline): MNHNS, SASEGT. This CDR3 has 14 amino acids. CDR3 nucleotide sequence: TGTGCCAGCTCAACCGACAGGTACCAAGAGACCCAGTACTTC. Protein sequence: CASSTDRYQETQYF.

This clonotype was seen repeatedly, ten times or more. The chain couples TRBV19 to TRBJ1-1; D possibly corresponds to TRBD1 (5 bases). Germline V lookup: CDR1 LNHDA, CDR2 SQIVND (reference sequence). The V gene lost 1 base and the J gene lost 2 bases, with 11 bases spanning the gap. The CDR3 spans 15 residues. The CDR3 reads CASSIVNRDNTEAFF. CDR3 in DNA: TGTGCCAGTAGTATAGTTAACCGGGACAACACTGAAGCTTTCTTT.

The chain couples TRBV2 to TRBJ1-1, with a tentative D call TRBD1 (5 bases). Per the germline V gene, CDR1 is SNHLY and CDR2 is FYNNEI. There are 13 residues in the CDR3. V dropped 4 bases and J dropped 4 bases, with 10 bases sitting between them. CDR3 nucleotides: TGTGCCAGCAGTGTGGCCCAGGGCACTGAAGCTTTCTTT. Protein product: CASSVAQGTEAFF.

This clonotype was seen a few times. V usage is TRBV2 and J usage is TRBJ2-1, with D perhaps TRBD2 (6 bases). Germline V gene sequence: CDR1 SNHLY, CDR2 FYNNEI. V lost 2 bases and J 2 bases, leaving 10 bases between the germline ends. The CDR3 is 15 amino acids. The CDR3 bases are TGTGCCAGCAGTGAATTTGGAGGGGCCTACAATGAGCAGTTCTTC. Its translation is CASSEFGGAYNEQFF.

This clonotype was seen more than once but under ten times. The rearrangement uses TRBV14 and TRBJ1-1; D gene unclear. Trimming removed 1 base from V and 10 bases from J, with 10 bases in between. The V gene's germline CDR1 is SGHDN and CDR2 FVKESK. This CDR3 is built from 12 residues. Here the CDR3 DNA reads TGTGCCAGCAGCCAAGGGATATCGGGAGCTTTCTTT. Protein product: CASSQGISGAFF.

This chain joins TRBV4-2 and TRBJ1-6; a weak D match, TRBD1 (6 bases). The V end was cut by 5 bases, the J end by 0 bases, with 8 bases between. The V gene's germline CDR1 is LGHNA and CDR2 YNFKEQ. The CDR3 extends over 15 amino acids. The CDR3 region is CASSEDSSYNSPLHF. In nucleotides, the CDR3 is TGTGCCAGCAGCGAGGACAGCTCCTATAATTCACCCCTCCACTTT.

The sample holds many counts of this clonotype. The chain recombines TRBV12-3 or TRBV12-4 with TRBJ2-5; possibly TRBD1 for D (6 bases). The CDR3 is made up of 14 amino acids. Trimming stripped 3 bases from V and 3 bases from J, with 11 bases between. As DNA, the CDR3 is TGTGCCAGCAGTTTTCGGGACATAAAAGAGACCCAGTACTTC. Protein: CASSFRDIKETQYF.

The table lists this clonotype with many counts. The V and J genes are TRBV10-3 and TRBJ1-6; D might be TRBD1 (6 bases). V was pared by 4 bases and J by 3 bases, with 10 bases between. CDR3 length equals 15 residues. Germline V gene lookup returns CDR1 ENHRY and CDR2 SYGVKD. CDR3 nucleotides: TGTGCCATCAGTGGAAGGGACATCTATAATTCACCCCTCCACTTT. It is translated as CAISGRDIYNSPLHF.

This rearrangement joins TRBV20-1 to TRBJ1-1; 12 bases are a match to TRBD1. The CDR3 loop spans 16 amino acids. J gave up 4 bases and V 0 bases, and 6 bases lay outside the gene matches. CDR1 and CDR2 (germline): DFQATT, SNEGSKA (reference sequence). CDR3 sequence: CSAREEGTGGITEAFF. DNA of the CDR3: TGCAGTGCTAGAGAGGAGGGGACAGGGGGCATCACTGAAGCTTTCTTT.

This clonotype was seen more than once but under ten times. The chain carries TRBV7-9 and TRBJ2-2; TRBD2 aligns across 7 bases. The CDR3 covers 15 residues. Losses at the gene ends were 3 bases for V and 7 bases for J; bases not matched to a gene: 8. CDR1 is SEHNR, CDR2 FQNEAQ, per germline (reference sequence). The DNA of the CDR3 is TGTGCCAGCAGCTTCCGGAGCGGGATTCTCGGGGAGCTGTTTTTT. Translated, it gives CASSFRSGILGELFF.

The V call is TRBV15, the J call TRBJ1-5, with no clear D. This CDR3 spans 13 amino acids. Germline V CDR1 and CDR2: LNHNV, YYDKDF (reference sequence). The V gene lost 5 bases and the J gene lost 3 bases, with 8 bases spanning the gap. CDR3 amino acids: CATSQWHNQPQHF. CDR3 in DNA: TGTGCCACCAGCCAATGGCACAATCAGCCCCAGCATTTT.

This clonotype was detected only a few times. The chain carries TRBV20-1 and TRBJ1-1; D is ambiguous. CDR1 is DFQATT and CDR2 is SNEGSKA in the germline V gene (reference sequence). Trimming took off 2 bases at V and 3 bases at J, with 10 bases between the two ends. This CDR3 contains 13 residues. The CDR3 coding sequence is TGCAGTGCTAGATTAATCCCGGACACTGAAGCTTTCTTT. Its translation: CSARLIPDTEAFF.

This clonotype was seen more than once but under ten times. The chain joins TRBV20-1 to TRBJ1-6; D not resolved. CDR3 length: 14 residues. Germline loops: CDR1 DFQATT, CDR2 SNEGSKA (reference sequence). The ends were cut back, 3 bases at V and 7 bases at J, with 13 bases in the middle. CDR3: CSARSTLLNSPLHF. The CDR3 DNA follows: TGCAGTGCTAGGTCCACCCTTTTGAATTCACCCCTCCACTTT.

The rearrangement uses TRBV11-2 and TRBJ2-1, with 10 bases that match TRBD2. Germline V gene sequence: CDR1 SGHAT, CDR2 FQNNGV. V lost 5 bases to trimming and J lost 6 bases; unmatched junction nucleotides: 7. The CDR3 consists of 15 residues. This CDR3 reads CASSLSGRGINEQFF. In DNA form, the CDR3 reads TGTGCCAGCAGCCTAAGCGGGAGGGGGATCAATGAGCAGTTCTTC.

In this sample, this clonotype turned up many times. The chain has TRBV11-2 and TRBJ2-5, with D perhaps TRBD2 (7 bases). Trimming stripped 6 bases from V and 5 bases from J, with 13 bases between. CDR1 is SGHAT and CDR2 is FQNNGV in the germline V gene. The CDR3 extends over 13 amino acids. CDR3 DNA sequence: TGTGCCAGCAGTCGGGGGGCCCGGGAGACCCAGTACTTC. It encodes CASSRGARETQYF.